The clone carrying this T cell receptor (beta chain) has at least ten counts. The sample originates from a study of blood T cells in healthy people across ages. There are 13 residues in the CDR3. The J segment lost 6 bases and the V segment lost 10 bases, leaving 9 bases of the junction unmatched. Germline CDR1 is ENHRY and CDR2 is SYGVKD. A second PCR, run for about 6 to 11 cycles, used a sample-barcoded 5' primer plus a J-beta primer mix. TCRdb reanalysed the 5' RACE reads using MiXCR and keeps one entry per CDR3 protein. Of about 650,000 distinct CDR3 sequences detected, under 65% appear once; the ten largest clones hold roughly 14%.

The sample comprised blood. V and J are TRBV10-3 and TRBJ1-2, with TRBD1 matching 9 bases. The receptor comes from a woman of 80 years or more in good health. CDR3 DNA: TGTGCCACCCGGGACAGGGTGGAGGATGGCTACACCTTC. This codes for CATRDRVEDGYTF.